This T cell receptor (beta chain) derives from a study of T cells in Graves' hyperthyroidism and ophthalmopathy (dated by TCRdb to between 2017 and 2020). Turning to the overall study: Peripheral blood was sampled at the time of initial diagnosis, prior to any treatment. To identify distinguishing TCR V-J signatures, a discovery cohort of about a hundred patients was used, comprising 40 to 45 with Graves' ophthalmopathy and roughly 60 with stable Graves' hyperthyroidism. Whether ophthalmopathy could be predicted prospectively was tested in an independent validation cohort made up of under 20 hyperthyroidism patients plus 17 patients who later progressed to ophthalmopathy. The 85 to 100 discovery patients were divided at random into training and test sets in a 7:3 ratio. Thyroid tissue and blood T-cell repertoires from about six Graves' hyperthyroidism patients were also compared in the study. Following sampling, methimazole starting at 30 mg daily was given to hyperthyroidism patients, and high-dose intravenous methylprednisolone was given to ophthalmopathy patients. The paper reports TCR Vbeta CDR3 sequencing of over 130 peripheral blood samples: 40 to 45 ophthalmopathy, under 80 hyperthyroidism and approximately 17 progressor patients. Results the study describes overall, beyond this receptor: Most expanded thyroid clonotypes (frequency above 0.001) were also found in blood, which suggests that blood repertoires may mirror thyroid immune responses. Sample size was not statistically predetermined, and investigators were not blinded to group allocation. Ophthalmopathy was separated from stable hyperthyroidism by a 13 V-J signature model, with just over 85% sensitivity and approximately 81% specificity obtained in cross-validation and 80%/75% obtained in testing. In validation, progression to ophthalmopathy was predicted by the model with nearly 71% sensitivity and around 76% specificity, a median of roughly 6.4 months before onset.

The sample holds one count of this clonotype. Its antigen remains unidentified. Base-call qualities are not available, and no considerably larger clone is one nucleotide away. One read amounts to weak evidence. Ophthalmopathy patients had moderately to severely active disease, with a Clinical Activity Score of 3 or more, a NOSPECS grade of 4 or more, and a disease duration of less than 3 months. Exclusion was applied to patients with uncontrolled infections, other autoimmune diseases, pregnancy or lactation. Diagnoses were established on the basis of clinical symptoms, serum thyroxine and TRAb, thyroid ultrasound, and orbital computed tomography. Ficoll-Paque density gradient centrifugation was used to isolate PBMCs from around 10 ml of fresh peripheral blood. Total RNA was extracted with Trizol reagent, and quality was checked on an Agilent 2100 Bioanalyzer. The germline V gene (reference sequence) supplies CDR1 GTSNPN and CDR2 SVGIG. The CDR3 covers 15 residues, taking in both the cysteine and the phenylalanine. Only CDR3 DNA is held: 45 bases, read in frame from base 1. Clipping removes 4 bases from V and 1 base from J, with 8 as the unmatched junction base count.

The TCR beta CDR3 regions were amplified from the RNA transcripts. A first-round RT-PCR of the TCR CDR3 used the HTBI primer set with the Qiagen OneStep RT-PCR kit. Libraries were constructed in a second round of multiplex PCR, after which size selection and purification were performed. Paired-end sequencing of the libraries was performed with 100 bp reads on an Illumina HiSeq2000. The original pipeline was this. SOAPnuke was used to process the raw data, throwing out any read that contained adapters or uncalled bases, had a mean Phred below 15, or lacked an exact constant-primer or identifier match. High-quality paired reads were merged with COPE v1.2.5, and unique nucleotide sequences were defined as clonotypes. MiTCR v1.1 was used to align the clonotypes against IMGT TRBV, TRBD and TRBJ reference segments. The analysis included only V-J combinations with a frequency above 0.0001, which together covered 99% to 99.2% of the repertoires. A TCS score was defined as the ratio between F50 (clonal expansion) and ExV (chaos), using BLOSUM62-based TCRdist between CDR3 peptides within each V-J. Welch's t-statistics and random forest reduced some 510 V-J features to roughly 13, which were used in a naive Bayes classifier (R e1071). TCRdb redid the processing of the public reads, applying fastp at Q25 and MiXCR, and retained in-frame beta chains. CDR3 protein duplicates are merged, each entry listing the most common genes and DNA. The V and J calls and clone size are TCRdb's, not the authors'. For this sample there are over 500,000 distinct CDR3 sequences; approximately 17% appear just once. Of the sample, roughly a sixth falls within the top ten clones.

This clonotype originated in a woman aged 18 to 35 with Graves' ophthalmopathy. Specimen: blood. The chain joins TRBV30 to TRBJ1-1, with TRBD1 identical over 8 junction bases. The DNA sequence is as follows: TGTGCCTGGACCGCCGGGACAGGAGCGAACACTGAAGCTTTCTTT. The resulting protein is CAWTAGTGANTEAFF.